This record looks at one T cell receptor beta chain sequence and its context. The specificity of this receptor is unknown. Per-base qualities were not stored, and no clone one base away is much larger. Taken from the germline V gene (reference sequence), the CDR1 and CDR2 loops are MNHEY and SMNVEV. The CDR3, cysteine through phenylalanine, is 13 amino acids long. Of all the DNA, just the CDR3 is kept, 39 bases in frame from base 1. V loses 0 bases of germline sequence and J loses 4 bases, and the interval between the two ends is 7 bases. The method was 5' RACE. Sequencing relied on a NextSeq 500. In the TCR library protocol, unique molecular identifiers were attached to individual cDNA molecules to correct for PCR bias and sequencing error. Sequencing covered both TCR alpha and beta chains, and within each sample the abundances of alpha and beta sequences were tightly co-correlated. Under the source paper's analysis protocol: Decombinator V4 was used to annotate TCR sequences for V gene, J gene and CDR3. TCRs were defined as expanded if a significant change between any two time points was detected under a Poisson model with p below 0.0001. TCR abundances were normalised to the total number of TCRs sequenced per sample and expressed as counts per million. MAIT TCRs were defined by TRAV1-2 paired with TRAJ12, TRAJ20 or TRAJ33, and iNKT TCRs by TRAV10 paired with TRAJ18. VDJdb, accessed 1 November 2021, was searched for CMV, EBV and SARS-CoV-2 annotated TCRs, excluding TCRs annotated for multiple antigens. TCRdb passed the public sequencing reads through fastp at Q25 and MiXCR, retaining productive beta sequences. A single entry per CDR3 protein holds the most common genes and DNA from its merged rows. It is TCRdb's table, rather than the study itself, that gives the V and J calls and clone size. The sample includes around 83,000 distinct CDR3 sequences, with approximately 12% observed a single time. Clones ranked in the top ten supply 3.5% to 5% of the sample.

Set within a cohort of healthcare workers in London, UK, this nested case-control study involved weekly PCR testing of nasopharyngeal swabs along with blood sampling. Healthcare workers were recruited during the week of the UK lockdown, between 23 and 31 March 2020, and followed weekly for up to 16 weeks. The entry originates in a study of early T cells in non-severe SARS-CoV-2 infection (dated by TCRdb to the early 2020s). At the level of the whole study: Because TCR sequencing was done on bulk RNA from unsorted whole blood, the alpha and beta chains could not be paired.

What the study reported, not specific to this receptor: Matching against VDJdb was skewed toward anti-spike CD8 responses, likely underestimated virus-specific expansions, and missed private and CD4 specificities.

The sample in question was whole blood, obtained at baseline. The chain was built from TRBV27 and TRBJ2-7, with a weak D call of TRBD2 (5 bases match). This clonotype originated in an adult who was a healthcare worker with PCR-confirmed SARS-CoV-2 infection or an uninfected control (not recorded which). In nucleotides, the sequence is TGTGCCAGCAGTTTATCGGAGGAATACGAGCAGTACTTC. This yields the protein CASSLSEEYEQYF.